The 24 T cell receptor beta chains reported below all come from one sample, sequenced in a study of T-cell reconstitution after alpha-beta-depleted transplantation in children. Unique molecular identifiers were built into the TCRbeta library. TCRdb called the PCR reads again in MiXCR, with one record for every CDR3 protein. The sample records a few hundred thousand distinct CDR3 sequences, under 15% being singletons. This sample comprised PBMCs, mostly from graft donor cells, obtained 360 days after TCRalphabeta/CD19-depleted stem cell transplant. The receptor set was obtained from a male patient aged 10-17 years who had a stem cell transplant for acute myeloid leukemia, so the T cells may come from the graft donor.

This chain links TRBV12-3 or TRBV12-4 with TRBJ2-1; 11 bases are shared with TRBD2. The CDR3 contains 17 residues. J was trimmed by 7 bases and V by 1 base; bases with no gene match: 9. CDR3 coding DNA: TGTGCCAGCAGTTTAGGGCTAGCGGGAGGAGAGTGGAATGAGCAGTTCTTC. Protein product: CASSLGLAGGEWNEQFF.

This clonotype was found many times. V gene TRBV7-8 combines with J gene TRBJ2-3; D uncertain. The CDR3 has 12 amino acids. Germline CDR1 reads SGHVS; CDR2 reads FQNEAQ. The V and J ends lost 5 bases and 3 bases respectively, with 6 bases between them. CDR3 DNA sequence: TGTGCCAGCAGCACCTCAACAGATACGCAGTATTTT. This sequence encodes CASSTSTDTQYF.

This clonotype appeared a few times. The chain combines TRBV6-5 with TRBJ1-1; D unclear. The CDR3 spans 10 residues. The germline V gene has CDR1 MNHEY and CDR2 SVGAGI. The V and J ends lost 6 bases and 5 bases respectively, with 4 bases between them. In DNA form, the CDR3 reads TGTGCCAGCAGGGGGACTGAAGCTTTCTTT. Amino acids: CASRGTEAFF.

V and J are TRBV4-2 and TRBJ2-7, with TRBD1 identical over 10 bases. The J segment lost 1 base and the V segment lost 2 bases, leaving 5 bases of the junction unmatched. The CDR3 extends over 16 amino acids. Looked up from germline, CDR1 is LGHNA and CDR2 is YNFKEQ. This CDR3 reads CASSQPGTGVSYEQYF. In DNA, the CDR3 is TGTGCCAGCAGCCAACCCGGGACAGGGGTTTCCTACGAGCAGTACTTC.

This clonotype came up many times. This chain links TRBV7-8 with TRBJ2-1, with TRBD1 as a possible D gene (5 bases). CDR1 and CDR2 (germline): SGHVS, FQNEAQ. The CDR3 loop spans 12 amino acids. The germline V and J ends were trimmed by 8 bases and 8 bases, with 13 bases remaining between them. CDR3 protein: CASFRSRDEQFF. CDR3 nucleotide sequence: TGTGCCAGCTTTAGGAGCAGGGATGAGCAGTTCTTC. Looking up the rest from reference TRBV7-8 and TRBJ2-1 gives the full variable domain: GAGVSQSPRYKVAKRGQDVALRCDPISGHVSLFWYQQALGQGPEFLTYFQNEAQLDKSGLPSDRFFAERPEGSVSTLKIQRTQQEDSAVYLCASFRSRDEQFFGPGTRLTVL.

CDR3 region: CASSPGRVGQFF. Here the CDR3 DNA reads TGTGCCAGCAGCCCCGGAAGAGTAGGGCAGTTCTTC. V is TRBV7-9 and J is TRBJ2-1; D is ambiguous. V was shortened by 5 bases and J by 12 bases, with 14 bases between the two germline ends. From germline, CDR1 is SEHNR and CDR2 FQNEAQ (reference sequence). CDR3 length equals 12 residues. Supplemented by reference TRBV7-9 and TRBJ2-1, the full variable domain reads DTGVSQNPRHKITKRGQNVTFRCDPISEHNRLYWYRQTLGQGPEFLTYFQNEAQLEKSRLLSDRFSAERPKGSFSTLEIQRTEQGDSAMYLCASSPGRVGQFFGPGTRLTVL.

V is TRBV28 and J is TRBJ2-7; tentative D call: TRBD1 (5 bases). In germline, CDR1 is MDHEN, CDR2 SYDVKM. The germline V and J ends were trimmed by 5 bases and 0 bases, with 8 bases remaining between them. The CDR3 covers 13 residues. The CDR3 region is CASSRGYSYEQYF. The CDR3 nucleotides read TGTGCCAGCAGTAGGGGTTACTCCTACGAGCAGTACTTC.

This clonotype was detected only a few times. The rearrangement uses TRBV20-1 and TRBJ1-5; the D gene is possibly TRBD1 (5 bases). CDR1 and CDR2 from the germline V gene are DFQATT and SNEGSKA (reference sequence). V lost 1 base, J lost 2 bases, and 27 bases lay in between. The CDR3 loop spans 20 amino acids. The CDR3 DNA reads TGCAGTGCTAGAGCTGATCCCCTAGCTCCCGAACAGGAGCGCAATCAGCCCCAGCATTTT. It translates to CSARADPLAPEQERNQPQHF.

In its sample, this clonotype was seen a few times. DNA for the CDR3: TGCAGTGCTAGCCAGGCGGGAGGCTCATTAAGCACAGATACGCAGTATTTT. The encoded protein is CSASQAGGSLSTDTQYF. V usage is TRBV20-1 and J usage is TRBJ2-3; 8 bases match TRBD2. This CDR3 is 17 amino acids long. Germline V gives CDR1 DFQATT, CDR2 SNEGSKA (reference sequence). The trim removed 3 bases at V and 0 bases at J, leaving 11 bases unmatched.

V and J are TRBV7-9 and TRBJ2-7; the D is unclear. The CDR3 covers 11 residues. The V gene's germline CDR1 is SEHNR and CDR2 FQNEAQ (reference sequence). V was cut by 5 bases and J by 3 bases, with 5 bases left in between. CDR3 residues: CASSGDYEQYF. The CDR3, as DNA: TGTGCCAGCAGCGGGGACTACGAGCAGTACTTC. Drawing the rest from reference TRBV7-9 and TRBJ2-7, the complete variable domain is DTGVSQNPRHKITKRGQNVTFRCDPISEHNRLYWYRQTLGQGPEFLTYFQNEAQLEKSRLLSDRFSAERPKGSFSTLEIQRTEQGDSAMYLCASSGDYEQYFGPGTRLTVT.

This chain joins TRBV11-2 and TRBJ2-7; 10 positions agree with TRBD1. From germline, CDR1 is SGHAT and CDR2 FQNNGV. Germline trimming cut 5 bases from V and 3 bases from J; bases unmatched to any gene: 16. The CDR3 consists of 18 residues. CDR3 sequence reads: CASSIRDRGGLRDYEQYF. The CDR3 nucleotides read TGTGCCAGCAGCATCCGGGACAGGGGAGGACTAAGAGACTACGAGCAGTACTTC.

This clonotype showed up many times. V gene TRBV10-3 combines with J gene TRBJ2-3, with D perhaps TRBD1 (5 bases). Trimming cost V 0 bases and J 1 base, with 11 bases left between them. The CDR3 has 16 amino acids. Per the germline V gene, CDR1 is ENHRY and CDR2 is SYGVKD. In DNA, the CDR3 is TGTGCCATCAGTGAGTCGACTGGGGCGGGCACAGATACGCAGTATTTT. Its protein is CAISESTGAGTDTQYF.

This clonotype came up a few times. V is TRBV6-2 or TRBV6-3 and J is TRBJ2-1; 14 positions match TRBD2. V lost 8 bases, J lost 3 bases, and 3 bases stayed unmatched. The germline gives CDR1 MNHEY, CDR2 SVGEGT. This CDR3 is 15 amino acids long. In nucleotides, the CDR3 is TGTGCCAGCCCGGGACTAGCGGGAGTCTACAATGAGCAGTTCTTC. Translation gives CASPGLAGVYNEQFF.

The sample holds a few counts of this clonotype. Here the CDR3 reads CAWSVLAGISDTQYF. In DNA, the CDR3 is TGTGCCTGGAGTGTACTAGCGGGAATATCGGATACGCAGTATTTT. The chain combines TRBV30 with TRBJ2-3; TRBD2 matches at 10 bases. V shed 0 bases and J 6 bases; nucleotides not matched to a gene: 6. CDR3 length: 15 amino acids. Germline V lookup: CDR1 GTSNPN, CDR2 SVGIG (reference sequence). Variable domain in full (rest from reference TRBV30 and TRBJ2-3): SQTIHQWPATLVQPVGSPLSLECTVEGTSNPNLYWYRQAAGRGLQLLFYSVGIGQISSEVPQNLSASRPQDRQFILSSKKLLLSDSGFYLCAWSVLAGISDTQYFGPGTRLTVL.

V gene TRBV12-3 or TRBV12-4 combines with J gene TRBJ2-3, with 13 bases that match TRBD2. The length of the CDR3 is 19 residues. The ends lost 4 bases at V and 7 bases at J; junction bases unmatched: 17. CDR3 sequence reads: CASSSSGTSGIWPPYTQYF. CDR3 DNA: TGTGCCAGCAGTTCTAGCGGGACTAGCGGGATTTGGCCCCCCTATACGCAGTATTTT.

The chain's CDR3 is CASSLSGLTGDEQYF. The CDR3 region has the DNA TGTGCCAGCAGCTTATCCGGACTCACAGGGGACGAGCAGTACTTC. The chain recombines TRBV7-9 with TRBJ2-7; 7 nucleotides align to TRBD1. J gave up 5 bases and V 2 bases, and 9 bases lay outside the gene matches. Germline values: CDR1 SEHNR, CDR2 FQNEAQ (reference sequence). The CDR3 contains 15 residues.

This chain links TRBV3-1 with TRBJ2-7; 7 bases are shared with TRBD1. V gave up 8 bases and J gave up 1 base; unmatched junction bases: 11. The germline CDR1 and CDR2 sequences are LGHDT and YNNKEL (reference sequence). This CDR3 is 15 amino acids long. This chain's CDR3 is CASSKGQHLSYEQYF. In nucleotides, the CDR3 is TGTGCCAGCTCCAAGGGACAGCACCTATCCTACGAGCAGTACTTC.

This clonotype was seen many times. The chain employs TRBV10-3 and TRBJ2-3; 10 bases line up with TRBD2. Trimming cost V 2 bases and J 4 bases; bases outside gene matches: 6. The CDR3 has 16 residues. Germline-derived CDR1 and CDR2 are ENHRY and SYGVKD. CDR3 nucleotide sequence: TGTGCCATCAGTGAGGGAGCGGGAGGGCCGGCAGATACGCAGTATTTT. This sequence encodes CAISEGAGGPADTQYF.

The V gene is TRBV9, the J gene TRBJ1-1; 11 bases match TRBD1. Per the germline V gene, CDR1 is SGDLS and CDR2 is YYNGEE. J gave up 4 bases and V 2 bases, and 7 bases lay outside the gene matches. The CDR3 is 16 amino acids. This CDR3 is CASSVIGTGGRTEAFF. The CDR3, as DNA: TGTGCCAGCAGCGTTATAGGGACAGGGGGTCGCACTGAAGCTTTCTTT. Supplemented by reference TRBV9 and TRBJ1-1, the full variable domain reads DSGVTQTPKHLITATGQRVTLRCSPRSGDLSVYWYQQSLDQGLQFLIQYYNGEERAKGNILERFSAQQFPDLHSELNLSSLELGDSALYFCASSVIGTGGRTEAFFGQGTRLTVV.

The chain links TRBV12-3 or TRBV12-4 to TRBJ1-5, with TRBD1 matching over 7 bases. CDR3 length equals 15 residues. Trimming took 5 bases from V and 7 from J; bases not matched to a gene: 11. The CDR3 DNA sequence: TGTGCCAGCAGTCCGATGAGGGGGCTTCGGCAGCCCCAGCATTTT. It translates to CASSPMRGLRQPQHF.

This clonotype showed up just a few times. The chain combines TRBV20-1 with TRBJ1-5, with D tentatively TRBD1 (6 bases). Per the germline V gene, CDR1 is DFQATT and CDR2 is SNEGSKA (reference sequence). The CDR3 is made up of 13 amino acids. V was shortened by 6 bases and J by 6 bases, with 15 bases between the two germline ends. The CDR3: CSASTGIGQPQHF. DNA of the CDR3: TGCAGTGCATCCACAGGGATTGGTCAGCCCCAGCATTTT.

This clonotype was seen a single time. The chain couples TRBV28 to TRBJ2-5, with D possibly matching TRBD1 (6 bases). V lost 6 bases and J lost 5, with 22 bases in between. CDR1 and CDR2 (germline): MDHEN, SYDVKM. The CDR3 totals 16 residues. CDR3 DNA: TGTGCCAGCAGAACCACCAAAACAGGGAGTGTCGAGACCCAGTACTTC. This translates into CASRTTKTGSVETQYF.

This clonotype was seen a few times. The chain couples TRBV28 to TRBJ2-7, with 7 nucleotides matching TRBD2. This CDR3 is 14 amino acids long. Trimming cost V 2 bases and J 0 bases; bases outside gene matches: 1. CDR1 and CDR2 from the germline V gene are MDHEN and SYDVKM. CDR3 loop: CASSLSGVSYEQYF. As DNA, the CDR3 is TGTGCCAGCAGTTTAAGCGGGGTCTCCTACGAGCAGTACTTC.

The table lists this clonotype with a few counts. The chain uses TRBV7-2 and TRBJ2-1; 11 nucleotides match TRBD2. The junction had 11 bases not matched to a gene; V was cut back by 1 base and J by 15 bases. Germline CDR1 and CDR2: SGHTA and FQGNSA. The CDR3 contains 15 residues. The CDR3 protein is CASSLGATSGNPGFF. CDR3 bases: TGTGCCAGCAGCTTAGGCGCGACTAGCGGGAATCCCGGGTTCTTC.